This TCR beta chain comes out of a study of T-cell reconstitution after alpha-beta-depleted transplantation in children. This clonotype was seen a few times. Using unique molecular identifiers, the investigators prepared the TCRbeta library. TCRdb fed the PCR reads into MiXCR, producing one record per CDR3 protein. The sample has some 530,000 distinct CDR3 sequences, under 15% seen once. This sample comprised PBMCs from the stem cell graft donor, obtained from the stem cell graft. This receptor was taken from a human donor who donated a stem cell graft to a child with combined immunodeficiency.

In DNA form, the CDR3 reads TGTGCCACCAGTAGAAATCTACCGGGACAGGGCCAAGAGACCCAGTACTTC. Translation: CATSRNLPGQGQETQYF. This chain connects TRBV24-1 to TRBJ2-5; 9 bases match TRBD1. Germline V gives CDR1 KGHDR, CDR2 SFDVKD. V lost 6 bases and J lost 1; bases outside the gene matches: 11. This CDR3 spans 17 amino acids.